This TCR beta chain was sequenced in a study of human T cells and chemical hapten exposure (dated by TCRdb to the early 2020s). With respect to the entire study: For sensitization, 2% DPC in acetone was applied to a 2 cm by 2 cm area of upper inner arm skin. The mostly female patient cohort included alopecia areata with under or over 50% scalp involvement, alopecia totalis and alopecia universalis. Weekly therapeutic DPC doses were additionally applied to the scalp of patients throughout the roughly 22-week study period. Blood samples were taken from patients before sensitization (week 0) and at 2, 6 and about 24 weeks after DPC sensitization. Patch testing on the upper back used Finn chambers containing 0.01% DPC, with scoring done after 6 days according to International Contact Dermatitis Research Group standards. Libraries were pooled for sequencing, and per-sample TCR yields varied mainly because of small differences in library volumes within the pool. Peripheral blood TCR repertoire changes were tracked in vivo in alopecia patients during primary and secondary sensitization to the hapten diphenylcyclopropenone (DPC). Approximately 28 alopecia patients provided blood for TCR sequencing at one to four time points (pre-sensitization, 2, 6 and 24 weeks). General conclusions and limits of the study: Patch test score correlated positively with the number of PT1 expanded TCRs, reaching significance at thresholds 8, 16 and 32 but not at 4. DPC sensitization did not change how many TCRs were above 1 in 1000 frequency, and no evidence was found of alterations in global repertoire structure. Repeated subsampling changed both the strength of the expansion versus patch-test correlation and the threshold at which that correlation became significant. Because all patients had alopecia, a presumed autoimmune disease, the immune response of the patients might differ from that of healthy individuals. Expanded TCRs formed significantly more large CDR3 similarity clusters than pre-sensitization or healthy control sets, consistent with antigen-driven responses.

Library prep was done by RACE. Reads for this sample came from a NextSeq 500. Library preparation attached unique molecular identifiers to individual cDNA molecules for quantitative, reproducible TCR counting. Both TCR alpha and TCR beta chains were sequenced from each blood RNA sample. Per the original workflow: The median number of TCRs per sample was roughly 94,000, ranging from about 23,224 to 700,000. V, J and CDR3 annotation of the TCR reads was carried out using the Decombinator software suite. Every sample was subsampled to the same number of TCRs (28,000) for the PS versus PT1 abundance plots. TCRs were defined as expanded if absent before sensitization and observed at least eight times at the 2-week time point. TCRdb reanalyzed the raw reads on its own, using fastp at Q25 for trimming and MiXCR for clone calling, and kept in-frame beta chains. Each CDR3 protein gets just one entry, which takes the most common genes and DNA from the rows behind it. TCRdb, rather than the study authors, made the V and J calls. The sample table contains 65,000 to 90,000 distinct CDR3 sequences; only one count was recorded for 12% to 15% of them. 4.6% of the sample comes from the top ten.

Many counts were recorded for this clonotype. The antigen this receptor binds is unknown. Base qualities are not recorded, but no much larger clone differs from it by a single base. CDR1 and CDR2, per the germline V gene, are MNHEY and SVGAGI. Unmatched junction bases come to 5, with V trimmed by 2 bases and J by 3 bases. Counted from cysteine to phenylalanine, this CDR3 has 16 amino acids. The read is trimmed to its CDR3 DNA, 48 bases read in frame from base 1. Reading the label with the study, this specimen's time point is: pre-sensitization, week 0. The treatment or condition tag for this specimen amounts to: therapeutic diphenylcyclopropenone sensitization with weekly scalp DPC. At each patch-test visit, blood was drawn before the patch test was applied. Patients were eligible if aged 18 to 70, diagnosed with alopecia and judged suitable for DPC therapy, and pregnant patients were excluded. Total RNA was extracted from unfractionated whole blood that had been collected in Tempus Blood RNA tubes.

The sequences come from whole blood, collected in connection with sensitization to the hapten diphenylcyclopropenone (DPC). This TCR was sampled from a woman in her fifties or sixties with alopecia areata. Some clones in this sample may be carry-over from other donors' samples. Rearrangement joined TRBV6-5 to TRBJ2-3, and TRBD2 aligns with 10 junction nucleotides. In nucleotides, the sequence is TGTGCCAGCAGTTACCGAATTAGCGGGAGGACAGATACGCAGTATTTT. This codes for CASSYRISGRTDTQYF.